This is a list of T cell receptor beta chains from one sample in a study of regulatory T cells in long-lasting Graves disease. TCRdb recomputed calls from the multiplex PCR reads with MiXCR, one row per CDR3 protein. Of hundreds of thousands of distinct CDR3 sequences listed, about 16% were seen once; the top ten hold roughly 25%. The same data also contributed to another study, on T cells in Graves' hyperthyroidism and ophthalmopathy.

Sequenced material: peripheral blood mononuclear cells (PBMCs), taken at new diagnosis, from a patient treated with antithyroid drugs. The receptors shown here come from a woman aged 35 to 60 with Graves disease. Both conserved end residues are part of each CDR3. A D gene is named only where the DNA matches it firmly. Where a row states a size, it is once, few, many or the class of an expanded clone; other rows omit it.

many	NA	TRBV5-1	TRBJ2-3	CASSLNGGRFVDTQYF	TGCGCCAGCAGCTTGAACGGGGGGCGGTTTGTAGATACGCAGTATTTT
many	NA	TRBV28	TRBJ2-1	CASSRMGWSPGVYNEQFF	TGTGCCAGCAGTCGAATGGGATGGTCCCCCGGGGTCTACAATGAGCAGTTCTTC
many	NA	TRBV6-1	TRBJ2-7	CASSQPGGPSSYEQYF	TGTGCCAGCAGTCAACCGGGCGGCCCTAGCTCCTACGAGCAGTACTTC
few	NA	TRBV29-1	TRBJ2-1	CSVGPTFNNEQFF	TGCAGCGTTGGCCCGACATTTAACAATGAGCAGTTCTTC
few	NA	TRBV13	TRBJ2-4	CASSPEDWPKNIQYF	TGTGCCAGCAGCCCAGAGGACTGGCCCAAAAACATTCAGTACTTC
many	TRBD1	TRBV9	TRBJ2-1	CASSPRTGAYNEQFF	TGTGCCAGCAGCCCCAGAACAGGGGCCTACAATGAGCAGTTCTTC
many	NA	TRBV20-1	TRBJ1-5	CSAPSPAGSGIRSNQPQHF	TGCAGTGCTCCCTCCCCGGCAGGCTCTGGAATACGAAGCAATCAGCCCCAGCATTTT
few	TRBD1	TRBV4-1	TRBJ2-3	CASRWTGKRDTQYF	TGCGCCAGCAGGTGGACAGGGAAAAGAGATACGCAGTATTTT
many	TRBD1	TRBV5-8	TRBJ1-5	CASSGTDRGSNQPQHF	TGTGCCAGCAGCGGAACTGACAGGGGTAGCAATCAGCCCCAGCATTTT
few	NA	TRBV29-1	TRBJ2-7	CSVGGGPSYEQYF	TGCAGCGTTGGAGGGGGGCCAAGCTACGAGCAGTACTTC
many	NA	TRBV7-8	TRBJ1-1	CASSLSEVNTEAFF	TGTGCCAGCAGCTTATCCGAAGTGAACACTGAAGCTTTCTTT
many	TRBD1	TRBV11-2	TRBJ1-1	CASSSQFQGGTNTEAFF	TGTGCCAGCAGCTCCCAATTTCAGGGGGGCACGAACACTGAAGCTTTCTTT
many	TRBD1	TRBV6-1	TRBJ2-5	CASRETGGIETQYF	TGTGCCAGCAGAGAGACAGGGGGGATAGAGACCCAGTACTTC
many	NA	TRBV20-1	TRBJ2-2	CSAKGTTATGELFF	TGCAGTGCTAAAGGGACAACGGCAACCGGGGAGCTGTTTTTT
few	NA	TRBV30	TRBJ2-6	CAWSMGLASSGANVLTF	TGTGCCTGGAGTATGGGACTCGCTAGCTCTGGGGCCAACGTCCTGACTTTC
NA	TRBD1	TRBV5-8	TRBJ2-7	CASSLGTGPSYEQYF	TGTGCCAGCAGCTTGGGGACAGGCCCTTCCTACGAGCAGTACTTC
many	TRBD1	TRBV6-2/TRBV6-3	TRBJ1-2	CASSYSMGTGYGYTF	TGTGCCAGCAGTTACTCGATGGGGACAGGGTATGGCTACACCTTC
many	NA	TRBV20-1	TRBJ2-7	CSASQGSQGGEQYF	TGCAGTGCTTCACAGGGCTCCCAGGGGGGGGAGCAGTACTTC
many	TRBD1	TRBV7-9	TRBJ1-2	CASSPQLNSGQLYGYTF	TGTGCCAGCAGCCCCCAACTCAACTCGGGACAGCTCTATGGCTACACCTTC
NA	TRBD1	TRBV6-2/TRBV6-3	TRBJ2-7	CASSWVGTGGYEQYF	TGTGCCAGCAGTTGGGTCGGGACAGGGGGCTACGAGCAGTACTTC
many	TRBD1	TRBV29-1	TRBJ2-7	CSVEAGQGADEQYF	TGCAGCGTCGAAGCGGGACAGGGGGCAGACGAGCAGTACTTC
few	NA	TRBV12-3/TRBV12-4	TRBJ2-7	CASSLGFQTYEQYF	TGTGCCAGCAGTTTAGGTTTCCAAACCTACGAGCAGTACTTC
NA	TRBD2	TRBV20-1	TRBJ2-1	CSARVAGGPPIYDEQFF	TGCAGTGCTAGAGTCGCGGGAGGGCCTCCGATATACGATGAGCAGTTCTTC
many	NA	TRBV7-8	TRBJ1-1	CASSYRQQNTEAFF	TGTGCCAGCAGCTACCGACAGCAGAACACTGAAGCTTTCTTT
many	TRBD2	TRBV2	TRBJ2-1	CASSASGGAVEQFF	TGTGCCAGCAGTGCCAGCGGGGGGGCGGTTGAGCAGTTCTTC
NA	NA	TRBV28	TRBJ1-1	CASRTVGPQAAFF	TGTGCCAGCAGGACTGTTGGGCCCCAAGCGGCTTTCTTT
many	NA	TRBV6-2/TRBV6-3	TRBJ1-4	CASSEARREKLFF	TGTGCCAGCAGTGAAGCCCGAAGGGAAAAACTGTTTTTT
many	TRBD1	TRBV6-5	TRBJ1-1	CASSYDRAMNTEAFF	TGTGCCAGCAGTTACGACAGGGCGATGAACACTGAAGCTTTCTTT
many	TRBD1	TRBV18	TRBJ2-1	CASSEGQGSGNEQFF	TGTGCCAGCTCAGAGGGACAGGGGAGCGGCAATGAGCAGTTCTTC
NA	NA	TRBV5-1	TRBJ2-1	CASSLGRGGTNEQFF	TGCGCCAGCAGCTTGGGAAGGGGTGGGACCAATGAGCAGTTCTTC
NA	TRBD2	TRBV11-2	TRBJ2-3	CASSRQTSGGAGRTDTQYF	TGTGCCAGCAGCCGACAGACTAGCGGGGGGGCCGGCCGCACAGATACGCAGTATTTT
many	TRBD1	TRBV28	TRBJ1-2	CASSYIRGQNYGYTF	TGTGCCAGCAGTTACATCAGGGGGCAGAACTATGGCTACACCTTC
NA	NA	TRBV20-1	TRBJ2-4	CSASSLSRDIQYF	TGCAGTGCCAGCAGTTTATCACGGGACATTCAGTACTTC
once	TRBD1	TRBV10-3	TRBJ1-5	CAISASDRGNQPQHF	TGTGCCATCAGTGCTTCGGACAGGGGGAATCAGCCCCAGCATTTT